Shown below are 9 T cell receptor beta chains from a single sample sequenced in a study of Ad26.COV2.S vaccination and SARS-CoV-2 variants. Sequencing used immunoSEQ multiplex PCR; TCRdb keeps in-frame clones, though not all of them. The sample has 410,000 or so clones, 80% to 95% seen once. The treatment here: 19 received Ad26.COV2.S at low or high dose, single or two shots; roughly 5 received placebo; per-sample allocation not given. Sampling occurred on day 63 after the first vaccine or placebo injection. Sequenced here: peripheral blood, sampled in a trial of Ad26.COV2.S vaccine versus placebo. Every receptor here comes from a person aged 18-60 years who received the Ad26.COV2.S COVID-19 vaccine or a placebo.

This rearrangement joins TRBV7-2 to TRBJ2-1; maybe TRBD2 (6 bases). Germline assignment: CDR1 SGHTA and CDR2 FQGNSA. The germline V and J ends were trimmed by 5 bases and 6 bases, with 14 bases remaining between them. This CDR3 has 14 amino acids. This chain's CDR3 is CASSPGTLSNEQFF. The DNA for the CDR3 is TGTGCCAGCAGCCCCGGGACTCTCTCCAATGAGCAGTTCTTC.

As for this clone: Other DNA variants within this sample encode the same CDR3. This chain connects TRBV9 to TRBJ2-2, with 9 bases identical to TRBD2. V was clipped by 2 bases and J by 2 bases; unmatched bases: 1. Germline CDR1 is SGDLS and CDR2 is YYNGEE. CDR3 length equals 15 residues. Here the CDR3 reads CASSVSGGNTGELFF. DNA of the CDR3: TGTGCCAGCAGCGTTAGCGGGGGAAACACCGGGGAGCTGTTTTTT. The whole variable domain, filled in from reference TRBV9 and TRBJ2-2, reads DSGVTQTPKHLITATGQRVTLRCSPRSGDLSVYWYQQSLDQGLQFLIQYYNGEERAKGNILERFSAQQFPDLHSELNLSSLELGDSALYFCASSVSGGNTGELFFGEGSRLTVL.

This chain links TRBV12-3 or TRBV12-4 with TRBJ2-1; unclear D gene. V was shortened by 3 bases and J by 8 bases, with 11 bases between the two germline ends. The CDR3 loop spans 13 amino acids. CDR3 bases: TGTGCCAGCAGTTTGATGCCCAGCCATGAGCAGTTCTTC. This sequence encodes CASSLMPSHEQFF.

The V gene is TRBV2, the J gene TRBJ2-2; D perhaps matches TRBD2 (5 bases). V lost 2 bases, J lost 2 bases, and 12 bases lay in between. This CDR3 is 16 amino acids long. Germline V gene sequence: CDR1 SNHLY, CDR2 FYNNEI. CDR3 loop: CASSERGMGNTGELFF. CDR3 bases: TGTGCCAGCAGTGAACGGGGTATGGGAAACACCGGGGAGCTGTTTTTT.

This clone has a single count. The rearrangement links TRBV10-3 to TRBJ2-2; D gene ambiguous. This CDR3 region has 15 residues. Germline CDR1 reads ENHRY; CDR2 reads SYGVKD. V shed 0 bases and J shed 1 base, with 6 bases lying between them. The CDR3 reads CAISESAGNTGELFF. CDR3 sequence (DNA): TGTGCCATCAGTGAGTCGGCAGGGAACACCGGGGAGCTGTTTTTT.

The CDR3 sequence is CASSRALAGEKLFF. The CDR3, as DNA: TGTGCCAGCAGCCGAGCGCTTGCGGGGGAAAAACTGTTTTTT. The chain carries TRBV14 and TRBJ1-4; D gene uncertain. This CDR3 has 14 amino acids. Germline V gene sequence: CDR1 SGHDN, CDR2 FVKESK. The germline V and J ends were trimmed by 4 bases and 8 bases, with 14 bases remaining between them.

The chain employs TRBV2 and TRBJ2-6, with a possible D match to TRBD2 (6 bases). V was cut by 8 bases and J by 0 bases, with 14 bases left in between. Germline CDR1 SNHLY, CDR2 FYNNEI. The CDR3 is 16 residues long. CDR3 in DNA: TGTGCCAGCCGACTGGAGGGCAGCTCTGGGGCCAACGTCCTGACTTTC. Encoded protein: CASRLEGSSGANVLTF. The full variable domain, completed using reference TRBV2 and TRBJ2-6, is EPEVTQTPSHQVTQMGQEVILRCVPISNHLYFYWYRQILGQKVEFLVSFYNNEISEKSEIFDDQFSVERPDGSNFTLKIRSTKLEDSAMYFCASRLEGSSGANVLTFGAGSRLTVL.

This chain uses TRBV24-1 with TRBJ2-1, with a weak D call TRBD1 (5 bases). This CDR3 is built from 15 residues. Germline CDR1 KGHDR, CDR2 SFDVKD. Between the trimmed V and J ends, which lost 1 base and 9 bases, there was a span of 15 bases. In nucleotides, the CDR3 is TGTGCCACCAGTGATTTTAGGGGCCAACACAGTGAGCAGTTCTTC. Its translation: CATSDFRGQHSEQFF.

The chain uses TRBV4-2 and TRBJ1-4; D unresolved. There are 15 residues in the CDR3. V shed 5 bases and J shed 4 bases, with 14 bases lying between them. Germline V gives CDR1 LGHNA, CDR2 YNFKEQ. CDR3 protein: CASSERGGRNEKLFF. CDR3 sequence (DNA): TGTGCCAGCAGCGAGCGGGGTGGCCGTAATGAAAAACTGTTTTTT.